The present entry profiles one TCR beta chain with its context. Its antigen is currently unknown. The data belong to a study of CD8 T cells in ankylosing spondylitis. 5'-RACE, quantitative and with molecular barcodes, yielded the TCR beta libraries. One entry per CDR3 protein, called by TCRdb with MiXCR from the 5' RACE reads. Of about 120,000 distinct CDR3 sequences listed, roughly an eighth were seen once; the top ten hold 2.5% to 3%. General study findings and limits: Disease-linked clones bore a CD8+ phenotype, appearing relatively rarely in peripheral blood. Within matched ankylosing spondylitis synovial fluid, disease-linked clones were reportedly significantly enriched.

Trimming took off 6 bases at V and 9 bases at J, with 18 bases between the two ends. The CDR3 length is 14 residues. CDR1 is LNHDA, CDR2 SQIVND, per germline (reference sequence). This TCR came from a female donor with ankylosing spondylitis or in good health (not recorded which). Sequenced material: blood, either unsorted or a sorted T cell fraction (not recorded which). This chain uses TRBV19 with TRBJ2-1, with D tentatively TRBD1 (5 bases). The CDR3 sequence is CASRVGQGILEQFF. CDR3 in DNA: TGTGCCAGTAGGGTTGGGCAGGGTATTCTTGAGCAGTTCTTC.